Listed below are T cell receptor beta chains from one sample, sequenced in a study of blood T cell dynamics during melanoma immunotherapy. Generated by immunoSEQ multiplex PCR, the TCRdb table keeps only in-frame clones and is missing some. The sample yields about 9,600 clones, about 89% seen once. Sequencing used blood, obtained from a patient treated with checkpoint blockade. The receptors derive from a human donor with melanoma. The CDR3 runs from the conserved cysteine through the conserved F or W. A D gene is named only where the DNA matches it firmly. Size is omitted from some rows. Given values are once, few, many or a class for expanded clones.

clone_size: .
j_call: TRBJ1-1
v_call: TRBV19
d_call: .
cdr3_aa: CASSIGSGTLNTEAFF
cdr3_nt: TGTGCCAGTAGTATAGGATCCGGGACACTGAACACTGAAGCTTTCTTT

clone_size: .
j_call: TRBJ2-1
v_call: TRBV7-8
d_call: .
cdr3_aa: CASSFGVREQFF
cdr3_nt: TGTGCCAGCAGCTTCGGGGTACGGGAGCAGTTCTTC

clone_size: .
j_call: TRBJ1-5
v_call: TRBV6-5
d_call: TRBD1
cdr3_aa: CASRRDRDQPQHF
cdr3_nt: TGTGCCAGCCGACGAGACAGGGATCAGCCCCAGCATTTT

clone_size: .
j_call: TRBJ2-1
v_call: TRBV7-2
d_call: TRBD2
cdr3_aa: CASSLGLAGGGYNEQFF
cdr3_nt: TGTGCCAGCAGCTTAGGACTAGCGGGAGGTGGCTACAATGAGCAGTTCTTC

clone_size: .
j_call: TRBJ2-6
v_call: TRBV5-5
d_call: TRBD1
cdr3_aa: CASSQGQGRSGANVLTF
cdr3_nt: TGTGCCAGCAGCCAAGGACAGGGTCGGTCCGGGGCCAACGTCCTGACTTTC

clone_size: once
j_call: TRBJ2-7
v_call: TRBV18
d_call: .
cdr3_aa: CASSPPAPHEQYF
cdr3_nt: TGTGCCAGCTCACCACCGGCCCCCCACGAGCAGTACTTC

clone_size: .
j_call: TRBJ2-1
v_call: TRBV19
d_call: TRBD2
cdr3_aa: CASSLAGPSYNEQFF
cdr3_nt: TGTGCCAGTAGTTTAGCGGGACCTTCCTACAATGAGCAGTTCTTC

clone_size: .
j_call: TRBJ2-7
v_call: TRBV18
d_call: .
cdr3_aa: CASSGGGQGEQYF
cdr3_nt: TGTGCCAGCTCAGGGGGCGGCCAGGGCGAGCAGTACTTC

clone_size: .
j_call: TRBJ1-1
v_call: TRBV7-2
d_call: .
cdr3_aa: CASTRRPDLLGAFF
cdr3_nt: TGTGCCAGCACCAGAAGGCCCGATCTCCTCGGAGCTTTCTTT

clone_size: once
j_call: TRBJ2-7
v_call: TRBV7-2
d_call: TRBD2
cdr3_aa: CASSFPTSGIFSYEQYF
cdr3_nt: TGTGCCAGCAGCTTCCCGACTAGCGGGATTTTCTCCTACGAGCAGTACTTC

clone_size: .
j_call: TRBJ2-1
v_call: TRBV11-2
d_call: TRBD2
cdr3_aa: CASSQRTSGYNEQFF
cdr3_nt: TGTGCCAGCAGCCAGAGGACTAGCGGGTACAATGAGCAGTTCTTC

clone_size: .
j_call: TRBJ1-6
v_call: TRBV6-5
d_call: TRBD1
cdr3_aa: CASSLNRGASPLHF
cdr3_nt: TGTGCCAGCAGTCTAAACAGGGGTGCTTCACCCCTCCACTTT

clone_size: few
j_call: TRBJ1-1
v_call: TRBV27
d_call: TRBD1
cdr3_aa: CASSPGQMNTEAFF
cdr3_nt: TGTGCCAGCAGCCCGGGACAGATGAACACTGAAGCTTTCTTT

clone_size: .
j_call: TRBJ1-1
v_call: TRBV27
d_call: TRBD1
cdr3_aa: CASSSRQGNTEAFF
cdr3_nt: TGTGCCAGCAGTTCCCGACAGGGGAACACTGAAGCTTTCTTT

clone_size: .
j_call: TRBJ2-1
v_call: TRBV4-1
d_call: TRBD2
cdr3_aa: CASSQEGTRGYYNEQFF
cdr3_nt: TGCGCCAGCAGCCAAGAGGGGACTAGGGGATATTACAATGAGCAGTTCTTC

clone_size: .
j_call: TRBJ1-2
v_call: TRBV5-6
d_call: .
cdr3_aa: CASSRTRSYTF
cdr3_nt: TGTGCCAGCAGCCGAACACGGAGCTACACCTTC

clone_size: .
j_call: TRBJ1-5
v_call: TRBV11-3
d_call: .
cdr3_aa: CASSPTTNQPQHF
cdr3_nt: TGTGCCAGCAGCCCTACGACCAATCAGCCCCAGCATTTT

clone_size: .
j_call: TRBJ2-1
v_call: TRBV5-1
d_call: TRBD2
cdr3_aa: CASSLSAGGYNEQFF
cdr3_nt: TGCGCCAGCAGCTTGTCCGCGGGAGGCTACAATGAGCAGTTCTTC

clone_size: .
j_call: TRBJ1-5
v_call: TRBV15
d_call: .
cdr3_aa: CATSRGGGNQPQHF
cdr3_nt: TGTGCCACCAGCAGAGGCGGTGGCAATCAGCCCCAGCATTTT

clone_size: .
j_call: TRBJ1-6
v_call: TRBV7-9
d_call: .
cdr3_aa: CASSLPHNSPLHF
cdr3_nt: TGTGCCAGCAGCCTACCGCATAATTCACCCCTCCACTTT

clone_size: .
j_call: TRBJ1-2
v_call: TRBV4-1
d_call: TRBD1
cdr3_aa: CASSQPPGRDRGSYGYTF
cdr3_nt: TGCGCCAGCAGCCAACCGCCGGGTAGGGACAGGGGGTCCTATGGCTACACCTTC

clone_size: .
j_call: TRBJ1-6
v_call: TRBV11-2
d_call: TRBD1
cdr3_aa: CASSFHPRQGYNSPLHF
cdr3_nt: TGTGCCAGCAGCTTCCACCCCCGACAGGGCTATAATTCACCCCTCCACTTT

clone_size: .
j_call: TRBJ2-7
v_call: TRBV23-1
d_call: TRBD1
cdr3_aa: CASRQGQPYEQYF
cdr3_nt: TGCGCCAGCAGGCAGGGACAGCCCTACGAGCAGTACTTC

clone_size: .
j_call: TRBJ2-7
v_call: TRBV11-2
d_call: .
cdr3_aa: CASRRALSYEQYF
cdr3_nt: TGTGCCAGCAGAAGGGCTCTTTCCTACGAGCAGTACTTC

clone_size: .
j_call: TRBJ2-7
v_call: TRBV28
d_call: TRBD2
cdr3_aa: CASNGGLAGVTYEQYF
cdr3_nt: TGTGCCAGTAACGGCGGACTAGCGGGGGTGACCTACGAGCAGTACTTC

clone_size: .
j_call: TRBJ1-2
v_call: TRBV18
d_call: .
cdr3_aa: CASSPRAAEIHQNYGYTF
cdr3_nt: TGTGCCAGCTCACCACGGGCAGCGGAAATCCATCAAAACTATGGCTACACCTTC

clone_size: .
j_call: TRBJ1-2
v_call: TRBV6-4
d_call: .
cdr3_aa: CASSVPNYGYTF
cdr3_nt: TGTGCCAGCAGTGTCCCTAACTATGGCTACACCTTC

clone_size: .
j_call: TRBJ2-7
v_call: TRBV15
d_call: .
cdr3_aa: CATSRDREGRDEQYF
cdr3_nt: TGTGCCACCAGCAGAGATCGAGAGGGGCGAGACGAGCAGTACTTC

clone_size: .
j_call: TRBJ1-1
v_call: TRBV7-8
d_call: TRBD1
cdr3_aa: CASSFRDRGMGTEAFF
cdr3_nt: TGTGCCAGCAGCTTTCGGGACAGGGGGATGGGCACTGAAGCTTTCTTT

clone_size: .
j_call: TRBJ1-6
v_call: TRBV6-6
d_call: .
cdr3_aa: CASSYSAGPYNSPLHF
cdr3_nt: TGTGCCAGCAGTTACTCGGCAGGGCCTTATAATTCACCCCTCCACTTT

clone_size: .
j_call: TRBJ1-4
v_call: TRBV5-1
d_call: TRBD1
cdr3_aa: CASSLDAGGAEEKLFF
cdr3_nt: TGCGCCAGCAGCTTGGACGCAGGGGGTGCGGAGGAAAAACTGTTTTTT